The 21 T cell receptor beta chains presented below share a single source sample, sequenced in a study of cytomegalovirus exposure and HLA in healthy donors. Both 60 Vbeta primers and 13 Jbeta primers went into the PCR. Libraries were prepared by immunoSEQ multiplex PCR; TCRdb keeps only in-frame clonotypes and omits some of them. The table shows tens of thousands of clones, with approximately 80% occurring only once. The sequenced sample consisted of PBMCs. These receptors were collected from a woman in her twenties or thirties in good health and CMV-seronegative.

The rearrangement links TRBV11-3 to TRBJ1-1, with D possibly being TRBD1 (6 bases). The CDR3 has 17 residues. The germline V gene has CDR1 SGHNT and CDR2 YENEEA. Trimming pared 0 bases from V and 1 base from J, leaving 15 bases between. The CDR3 sequence is CASSLDSPLGQNTEAFF. The CDR3, as DNA: TGTGCCAGCAGCTTAGATTCGCCACTGGGACAGAACACTGAAGCTTTCTTT.

V gene TRBV9 combines with J gene TRBJ2-2; 10 nucleotides align to TRBD1. CDR3 length: 18 residues. Germline values: CDR1 SGDLS, CDR2 YYNGEE. Trimming cost V 3 bases and J 2 bases; bases outside gene matches: 10. CDR3 nucleotide sequence: TGTGCCAGCAGCGAGGGGCCTCGACAGGGGGCTAACACCGGGGAGCTGTTTTTT. It specifies CASSEGPRQGANTGELFF.

This chain connects TRBV7-8 to TRBJ1-1; 7 bases agree with TRBD1. The CDR3 runs 16 residues. V lost 2 bases and J lost 0; bases outside the gene matches: 6. Germline V gives CDR1 SGHVS, CDR2 FQNEAQ. CDR3: CASSLRRQGMNTEAFF. CDR3 nucleotides: TGTGCCAGCAGCTTACGAAGACAGGGAATGAACACTGAAGCTTTCTTT.

The V call is TRBV28, the J call TRBJ2-4, with a weak D call TRBD1 (5 bases). Trimming took 5 bases from V and 6 from J, leaving 11 bases between them. Germline V gene lookup returns CDR1 MDHEN and CDR2 SYDVKM. There are 13 residues in the CDR3. CDR3 coding DNA: TGTGCCAGCAGTGAGAGACAGCGAAACATTCAGTACTTC. Translated: CASSERQRNIQYF.

This rearrangement joins TRBV15 to TRBJ1-2; 8 bases are a match to TRBD1. Germline trimming cut 6 bases from V and 1 base from J; bases unmatched to any gene: 1. CDR1 and CDR2 from the germline V gene are LNHNV and YYDKDF (reference sequence). The CDR3 sequence is 13 residues long. The CDR3 loop is CATRDRGNYGYTF. The CDR3 DNA reads TGTGCCACCAGAGACAGGGGTAACTATGGCTACACCTTC.

This clone has just one count. The chain employs TRBV2 and TRBJ1-2; D remains ambiguous. Trimming took off 7 bases at V and 6 bases at J, with 15 bases between the two ends. This CDR3 spans 13 amino acids. Germline CDR1 reads SNHLY; CDR2 reads FYNNEI. This CDR3 reads CASTREYVDGYTF. CDR3 coding DNA: TGTGCCAGCACGCGGGAGTACGTGGATGGCTACACCTTC.

This clone was observed once. CDR3 in DNA: TGTGCCAGCACAGGTATAGCGGGAGGGTCTTCAGATACGCAGTATTTT. This sequence encodes CASTGIAGGSSDTQYF. The V and J genes are TRBV7-6 and TRBJ2-3, with 11 bases aligning to TRBD2. Germline CDR1 is SGHVS and CDR2 is FNYEAQ. This CDR3 region has 16 residues. V lost 7 bases to trimming and J lost 4 bases; unmatched junction nucleotides: 10.

This clone occurred once. The chain carries TRBV28 and TRBJ2-1; perhaps TRBD1 as D (6 bases). Looked up from germline, CDR1 is MDHEN and CDR2 is SYDVKM. Trimming pared 1 base from V and 5 bases from J, leaving 9 bases between. The CDR3 loop spans 14 amino acids. The CDR3, as DNA: TGTGCCAGCAGTTTATTCGGACAGAACAATGAGCAGTTCTTC. Amino acids: CASSLFGQNNEQFF.

The chain joins TRBV7-3 to TRBJ2-3; D is possibly TRBD2 (5 bases). The CDR3 runs to 14 residues. Germline V lookup: CDR1 SGHTA, CDR2 FQGTGA. The V and J ends lost 5 bases and 2 bases respectively, with 11 bases between them. For the CDR3, the DNA is TGTGCCAGCAGCCCGGACTCCTTCACAGATACGCAGTATTTT. As protein: CASSPDSFTDTQYF.

The V and J genes are TRBV11-2 and TRBJ2-3; 8 positions match TRBD2. Trimming removed 4 bases from V and 3 bases from J; junction bases left unmatched: 9. The CDR3 runs to 16 residues. In germline, CDR1 is SGHAT, CDR2 FQNNGV. CDR3 in DNA: TGTGCCAGCAGCTCCGCGGGCGGGAGGATAACAGATACGCAGTATTTT. Its protein product is CASSSAGGRITDTQYF.

The chain is built from TRBV2 and TRBJ2-2; TRBD2 agrees at 10 bases. Germline CDR1 SNHLY, CDR2 FYNNEI. This CDR3 has 14 residues. V gave up 5 bases and J gave up 7 bases; unmatched junction bases: 4. The CDR3 is CASSTSGTVGELFF. The CDR3 DNA is TGTGCCAGCAGTACTAGCGGGACGGTCGGGGAGCTGTTTTTT. The full variable domain, with the rest looked up from reference TRBV2 and TRBJ2-2, is EPEVTQTPSHQVTQMGQEVILRCVPISNHLYFYWYRQILGQKVEFLVSFYNNEISEKSEIFDDQFSVERPDGSNFTLKIRSTKLEDSAMYFCASSTSGTVGELFFGEGSRLTVL.

This clone was found once. The chain carries TRBV2 and TRBJ2-3; unclear D gene. Germline lookup yields CDR1 SNHLY and CDR2 FYNNEI. Trimming cost V 4 bases and J 4 bases, with 6 bases left between them. The CDR3 contains 12 residues. DNA for the CDR3: TGTGCCAGCAGTGCCTCAGCAGATACGCAGTATTTT. Its translation is CASSASADTQYF.

V gene TRBV27 combines with J gene TRBJ1-2, with D unresolved. The CDR3 has 14 residues. From germline, CDR1 is MNHEY and CDR2 SMNVEV (reference sequence). The V gene lost 4 bases and the J gene lost 4 bases, with 13 bases spanning the gap. The CDR3 loop reads CASSWYAGSYGYTF. CDR3 DNA sequence: TGTGCCAGCAGTTGGTATGCAGGTTCCTATGGCTACACCTTC.

The CDR3 DNA sequence: TGTGCCAGCAGCGTAGACGGCAGGGTGGGTTCACCCCTCCACTTT. Translation gives CASSVDGRVGSPLHF. The rearrangement links TRBV9 to TRBJ1-6, with D perhaps TRBD1 (5 bases). CDR3 size: 15 residues. Trimming removed 0 bases from V and 9 bases from J, with 13 bases in between. Germline values: CDR1 SGDLS, CDR2 YYNGEE.

The V call is TRBV5-1, the J call TRBJ2-5, with unresolved D. This CDR3 contains 12 residues. Germline-derived CDR1 and CDR2 are SGHRS and YFSETQ. Trimming shortened V by 4 bases and J by 0 bases, and 4 bases separated the two germline ends. The CDR3 loop reads CASSPYQETQYF. CDR3 sequence (DNA): TGCGCCAGCAGCCCGTACCAAGAGACCCAGTACTTC.

This chain joins TRBV28 and TRBJ1-2; TRBD1 matches at 11 bases. This CDR3 comprises 15 residues. Per the germline V gene, CDR1 is MDHEN and CDR2 is SYDVKM. V shed 6 bases, J shed 4 bases, and the junction held 7 bases outside the gene matches. This CDR3 is CASRSGTGGGYGYTF. The DNA for the CDR3 is TGTGCCAGCAGGTCCGGGACAGGGGGAGGCTATGGCTACACCTTC.

This clone showed up just a few times. This chain links TRBV27 with TRBJ2-2; 9 nucleotides agree with TRBD2. The CDR3 runs 15 residues. J was trimmed by 0 bases and V by 7 bases; bases with no gene match: 3. Germline assignment: CDR1 MNHEY and CDR2 SMNVEV (reference sequence). CDR3 sequence reads: CASNPSGANTGELFF. The DNA for the CDR3 is TGTGCCAGCAACCCTAGCGGGGCGAACACCGGGGAGCTGTTTTTT.

As DNA, the CDR3 is TGTGCCAGTAGTATCAAGAGGGGGGGAGTGAACACTGAAGCTTTCTTT. Protein: CASSIKRGGVNTEAFF. The rearrangement joins TRBV19 to TRBJ1-1; perhaps TRBD1 as D (6 bases). This CDR3 is 16 amino acids long. Germline CDR1 reads LNHDA; CDR2 reads SQIVND (reference sequence). V was pared by 3 bases and J by 0 bases, with 14 bases between.

J is TRBJ1-1 and V is TRBV21-1. TRBV21-1 is described as a pseudogene. The CDR3 extends over 14 amino acids. Written as DNA, the CDR3 is TGTGCCAGCAGCAAATCGGGTTTAACCACTGAAGCTTTCTTT. It encodes CASSKSGLTTEAFF.

The chain joins TRBV10-2 to TRBJ2-3, with a possible D match to TRBD2 (6 bases). There are 15 residues in the CDR3. The V gene's germline CDR1 is WSHSY and CDR2 SAAADI. The V gene lost 4 bases and the J gene lost 4 bases, with 15 bases spanning the gap. The CDR3 here is CASSGTGVRADTQYF. Written as DNA, the CDR3 is TGCGCCAGCAGTGGTACGGGGGTAAGGGCAGATACGCAGTATTTT.

This sequence joins TRBV9 and TRBJ2-1; 7 bases line up with TRBD2. The CDR3 consists of 16 residues. CDR1 and CDR2 (germline): SGDLS, YYNGEE. The V and J ends lost 4 bases and 0 bases, in that order; junction bases with no gene match: 7. CDR3 in amino acids: CASSPSPGGSYNEQFF. DNA for the CDR3: TGTGCCAGCAGCCCCAGTCCGGGGGGCTCCTACAATGAGCAGTTCTTC.